This T cell receptor beta chain was found in a study of CD8+ T cells in alopecia areata. Whole-study context: Each day, treated patients took oral tofacitinib twice, at 5 to 10 mg per dose. Tofacitinib lasted 6 to 18 months, then 6 months off drug.

cDNA prepared by RNA extraction and subsequent reverse transcription served as the template for sequencing. Only in-frame clones appear in the TCRdb table, and some are missing; sequencing was by immunoSEQ multiplex PCR. The table includes 150,000 to 250,000 clones, about 62% detected once. Points on this clone: The antigen remains undetermined.

Treatment noted: oral pan-JAK inhibitor, 5-10 mg twice daily. Findings and limits, study-wide: Tofacitinib delivered significant drops in scalp clonality and in expanded CD8+ clones among the top 100.

This receptor was identified in a human donor with alopecia areata. The sample consisted of CD4+ T cells sorted from blood, taken at week 24, from a patient treated with tofacitinib.

The CDR3 sequence is CASSQAPRASGNTIYF. CDR3 nucleotides: TGTGCCAGCAGCCAAGCTCCGAGGGCTAGTGGAAACACCATATATTTT. The chain uses TRBV4-2 and TRBJ1-3; D gene uncertain. V lost 1 base to trimming and J lost 3 bases, with 13 bases between them. Looked up from germline, CDR1 is LGHNA and CDR2 is YNFKEQ. CDR3 length equals 16 residues.